This T cell receptor (beta chain) appears in the sequencing data of a study of blood T cell repertoires in COVID-19. Study information: T cells, B-cell-depleted T cells, or PBMCs provided the cDNA or gDNA that served as material.

Per the original methods: Estimated nucleated cell counts came from reference gene primer amplification. Data came from immunoSEQ multiplex PCR; TCRdb stores just in-frame clones and leaves some out. The DNA gave D and trimming, while V, J and clone size come from that table. The table has 300,000 or so clones, roughly 85% seen once. Individuals drawn from around 25 US areas were about 18 to 89 years old. Recovery meant two consecutive negative NP/OP PCR tests, professional clearance, or resolved symptoms. This TCR came from a woman aged 25 to 39 who had recovered from COVID-19. Material: PBMCs or T cells enriched from blood (not recorded which).

CDR3 bases: TGTGCCAGCAGCTTCTGGACAGGGGGGACCACTGAAGCTTTCTTT. Its protein is CASSFWTGGTTEAFF. The chain couples TRBV7-2 to TRBJ1-1; 10 positions agree with TRBD1. J was trimmed by 4 bases and V by 3 bases; bases with no gene match: 5. CDR3 size: 15 residues. CDR1 is SGHTA, CDR2 FQGNSA, per germline.